This TCR beta chain derives from a study of cytomegalovirus exposure and HLA in healthy donors. Vbeta (60) and Jbeta (13) primers were used in the PCR. Libraries were prepared by immunoSEQ multiplex PCR; TCRdb keeps only in-frame clonotypes and omits some of them. The sample records tens of thousands of clones, under 90% being singletons. This CDR3 is built from 15 residues. V trimming: 5 bases; J trimming: 4 bases; junction bases outside the gene matches: 6. The germline gives CDR1 SEHNR, CDR2 FQNEAQ (reference sequence). Specimen: PBMCs. The origin of this receptor is a man in his fifties in good health and CMV-seronegative. The V and J genes are TRBV7-9 and TRBJ1-3; TRBD1 agrees at 9 bases. The chain's CDR3 is CASSTGQGRGNTIYF. The CDR3 nucleotides are TGTGCCAGCAGCACGGGACAGGGTCGGGGAAACACCATATATTTT.